This T cell receptor (beta chain) was profiled in a study of T cell responses to AZD1222 COVID-19 vaccine. Produced via immunoSEQ multiplex PCR; TCRdb's table is partial and in-frame only. The table lists roughly 110,000 clones, around 90% of them singletons. The study's findings and limits: Spike-specific TCR breadth and depth both grew after two AZD1222 doses. Unmutated variant regions are reportedly the target of nearly half of TCRs that are spike-specific. The sample set comprised mostly white British donors with more females, and clonal diversity was possibly underestimated.

V was clipped by 5 bases and J by 2 bases, with 15 bases between them. The germline V gene has CDR1 SSHAT and CDR2 FNYEAQ (reference sequence). The CDR3 runs to 15 residues. Note on this clone: Its antigen is currently unknown.

The sequences come from peripheral blood, collected on day 0 of AZD1222 vaccination. The clonotype originates from an adult in good health. The chain couples TRBV7-7 to TRBJ2-5; D possibly corresponds to TRBD1 (6 bases). The CDR3 spells CASSTLTGGQETQYF. The CDR3 DNA reads as TGTGCCAGCAGCACATTGACAGGCGGTCAAGAGACCCAGTACTTC.